Following are 17 T cell receptor beta chains from one sample sequenced in a study of blood T cell repertoires in COVID-19. Clones were read by immunoSEQ multiplex PCR, and TCRdb kept only the in-frame ones, dropping some. The sample shows 300,000 to 350,000 clones, 80% to 95% of them seen only once. Sequencing was done on a sample of peripheral blood. These receptors were collected from a woman aged 25 to 45 with COVID-19, enrolled during active disease.

This clone was detected a few times. DNA of the CDR3: TGTGCCACCAGCAGAGATTCAGGCCCTATCTACAATGAGCAGTTCTTC. Translating it yields CATSRDSGPIYNEQFF. This chain links TRBV15 with TRBJ2-1; no definite D call. In germline, CDR1 is LNHNV, CDR2 YYDKDF (reference sequence). The CDR3 extends over 16 amino acids. Trimming removed 0 bases at V and 3 bases at J, with 12 bases between.

The chain employs TRBV30 and TRBJ1-1; TRBD1 might be the D (6 bases). With 3 bases removed from V and 2 bases from J, the gap between germline ends came to 10 bases. Germline assignment: CDR1 GTSNPN and CDR2 SVGIG (reference sequence). This CDR3 is 13 amino acids long. CDR3 in DNA: TGTGCCTGGAGACTAGGGGGAAACACTGAAGCTTTCTTT. It specifies CAWRLGGNTEAFF.

This rearrangement joins TRBV2 to TRBJ1-2; the D gene is possibly TRBD1 (6 bases). CDR3 length: 15 amino acids. Germline V gives CDR1 SNHLY, CDR2 FYNNEI. Trimming stripped 4 bases from V and 4 bases from J, with 16 bases between. CDR3 residues: CASSVGSGGGYGYTF. CDR3 in DNA: TGTGCCAGCAGTGTTGGCTCGGGGGGCGGCTATGGCTACACCTTC.

This chain links TRBV6-5 with TRBJ1-5; the D gene is possibly TRBD1 (5 bases). V dropped 5 bases and J dropped 3 bases, with 11 bases sitting between them. Germline CDR1 reads MNHEY; CDR2 reads SVGAGI. The CDR3 totals 14 residues. The CDR3 region has the DNA TGTGCCAGCAGTATGGGGGGTTCCAATCAGCCCCAGCATTTT. Translating it yields CASSMGGSNQPQHF.

CDR3 in DNA: TGTGCCAGCAGCTTATTACAGCCAGGGGGGATTGAAAAACTGTTTTTT. Its protein product is CASSLLQPGGIEKLFF. The chain recombines TRBV7-8 with TRBJ1-4; 7 bases fit TRBD1. The V segment lost 2 bases and the J segment 7 bases; nucleotides outside the gene matches: 10. This CDR3 comprises 16 residues. Germline V gene lookup returns CDR1 SGHVS and CDR2 FQNEAQ.

The rearrangement links TRBV12-3 or TRBV12-4 to TRBJ1-1; 7 nucleotides align to TRBD1. The CDR3 is made up of 13 amino acids. V shed 5 bases and J 5 bases; nucleotides not matched to a gene: 5. The CDR3 DNA reads TGTGCCAGCAGTAGACAGGGAAGGACTGAAGCTTTCTTT. This translates into CASSRQGRTEAFF.

The chain carries TRBV5-6 and TRBJ2-7; TRBD1 aligns across 8 bases. V was clipped by 3 bases and J by 1 base; unmatched bases: 0. Germline assignment: CDR1 SGHDT and CDR2 YYEEEE. The CDR3 spans 13 residues. CDR3 protein: CASSWDRSYEQYF. The DNA for the CDR3 is TGTGCCAGCAGCTGGGACAGGTCCTACGAGCAGTACTTC.

This chain connects TRBV29-1 to TRBJ1-2; TRBD1 aligns across 9 bases. J lost 4 bases, V lost 4 bases, and 7 bases had no gene match. This CDR3 has 14 residues. Looked up from germline, CDR1 is SQVTM and CDR2 is ANQGSEA. CDR3 region: CSVARTGVGYGYTF. The CDR3 coding sequence is TGCAGCGTTGCCCGGACAGGGGTGGGCTATGGCTACACCTTC.

This clone was picked up one time. The chain joins TRBV30 to TRBJ1-2; 7 nucleotides agree with TRBD1. Germline CDR1 is GTSNPN and CDR2 is SVGIG (reference sequence). V lost 0 bases, J lost 5 bases, and 3 bases stayed unmatched. The length of the CDR3 is 13 residues. The CDR3 protein is CAWSVSGGYGYTF. The CDR3 bases are TGTGCCTGGAGTGTGTCAGGGGGTTATGGCTACACCTTC.

The chain employs TRBV6-2 or TRBV6-3 and TRBJ2-3; a weak D match, TRBD2 (6 bases). The V end lost 6 bases, the J end lost 0 bases, and 16 bases lay between the germline ends. The V gene's germline CDR1 is MNHEY and CDR2 SVGEGT. The CDR3 is 16 amino acids. Written as DNA, the CDR3 is TGTGCCAGCAGCTCATTCCAGCGGGCGAGCACAGATACGCAGTATTTT. Translation: CASSSFQRASTDTQYF.

V usage is TRBV21-1 and J usage is TRBJ2-5; the table's D call TRBD2 went unverified against the DNA. TRBV21-1 is termed a pseudogene. This CDR3 region has 16 residues. In DNA, the CDR3 is TGTGCCAGCGACAGGGGGACTAGCGGGCCCCAGGAGACCCAGTACTTC. Amino acids: CASDRGTSGPQETQYF.

This chain uses TRBV5-1 with TRBJ2-3, with TRBD2 identical over 9 bases. The CDR3 consists of 17 residues. After removal of 4 bases from V and 0 bases from J, the junction contained 9 bases not matched to a gene. Germline lookup yields CDR1 SGHRS and CDR2 YFSETQ. CDR3 bases: TGCGCCAGCAGCACTTCACTAGCGGGCCCTAGCACAGATACGCAGTATTTT. Translating gives CASSTSLAGPSTDTQYF. The full variable domain, its missing parts supplied by reference TRBV5-1 and TRBJ2-3, is KAGVTQTPRYLIKTRGQQVTLSCSPISGHRSVSWYQQTPGQGLQFLFEYFSETQRNKGNFPGRFSGRQFSNSRSEMNVSTLELGDSALYLCASSTSLAGPSTDTQYFGPGTRLTVL.

Notes on this clone: Within the sample, other DNA sequences also encode this same CDR3. This chain joins TRBV5-1 and TRBJ2-1; 10 positions match TRBD1. V shed 4 bases, J shed 1 base, and the junction held 2 bases outside the gene matches. The CDR3 extends over 15 amino acids. Germline lookup yields CDR1 SGHRS and CDR2 YFSETQ. DNA for the CDR3: TGCGCCAGCAGCCCGGGACAGGGGTCCTACAATGAGCAGTTCTTC. It encodes CASSPGQGSYNEQFF. Looking up the rest from reference TRBV5-1 and TRBJ2-1 gives the full variable domain: KAGVTQTPRYLIKTRGQQVTLSCSPISGHRSVSWYQQTPGQGLQFLFEYFSETQRNKGNFPGRFSGRQFSNSRSEMNVSTLELGDSALYLCASSPGQGSYNEQFFGPGTRLTVL.

The V gene is TRBV4-3, the J gene TRBJ1-3; no reliable D call. This CDR3 has 16 amino acids. Trimming pared 3 bases from V and 2 bases from J, leaving 14 bases between. The germline CDR1 and CDR2 sequences are LGHNA and YSLEER. The CDR3 nucleotides read TGCGCCAGCAGCCATTCTCCCCGAGGCGCTGGAAACACCATATATTTT. This sequence encodes CASSHSPRGAGNTIYF.

The chain couples TRBV5-8 to TRBJ2-5; 7 nucleotides match TRBD1. Germline assignment: CDR1 SGHTS and CDR2 YDEGEE. There are 14 residues in the CDR3. Trimming removed 3 bases from V and 1 base from J; junction bases left unmatched: 3. The CDR3 coding sequence is TGTGCCAGCAGCTGGGGACAGATCCAAGAGACCCAGTACTTC. Its protein is CASSWGQIQETQYF.

This clone was counted only a few times. The CDR3 DNA sequence: TGTGCCAGCAGTTACTCGGTCGGAGCGGGCTACACCTTC. Amino acids: CASSYSVGAGYTF. This rearrangement joins TRBV6-5 to TRBJ1-2; unclear D gene. The ends were cut back, 0 bases at V and 8 bases at J, with 10 bases in the middle. CDR3 length: 13 amino acids. CDR1 and CDR2 from the germline V gene are MNHEY and SVGAGI.

The chain employs TRBV29-1 and TRBJ2-7; 16 positions match TRBD2. The V gene's germline CDR1 is SQVTM and CDR2 ANQGSEA. The CDR3 has 16 residues. Losses at the gene ends were 5 bases for V and 3 bases for J; bases not matched to a gene: 7. This chain's CDR3 is CSVQGLAGGNYYEQYF. CDR3 DNA sequence: TGCAGCGTTCAGGGACTAGCGGGAGGGAACTACTACGAGCAGTACTTC.